Presented here are 2 T cell receptor beta chains from one specimen sequenced in a study of blood T cell repertoires in COVID-19. TCRdb's table, derived via immunoSEQ multiplex PCR, lists solely in-frame clones and lacks some. Of under 250,000 clones listed, roughly 83% are singletons. Sequenced input: peripheral blood. The receptors were sampled from a woman between 65 and 79 years old with active or convalescent COVID-19.

A single count supports this clone. The chain links TRBV12-3 or TRBV12-4 to TRBJ2-3, with TRBD2 identical over 7 bases. After removal of 5 bases from V and 4 bases from J, the junction contained 3 bases not matched to a gene. The CDR3 runs to 13 residues. This chain's CDR3 is CASSVGLADTQYF. CDR3 DNA: TGTGCCAGCAGTGTCGGACTAGCAGATACGCAGTATTTT.

This chain links TRBV28 with TRBJ2-1; 9 bases map to TRBD2. Germline values: CDR1 MDHEN, CDR2 SYDVKM. This CDR3 region has 12 residues. Trimming cost V 6 bases and J 9 bases; bases outside gene matches: 3. The CDR3, as DNA: TGTGCCAGCAGCCTGCGGGAGGGTGAGCAGTTCTTC. Translating gives CASSLREGEQFF.